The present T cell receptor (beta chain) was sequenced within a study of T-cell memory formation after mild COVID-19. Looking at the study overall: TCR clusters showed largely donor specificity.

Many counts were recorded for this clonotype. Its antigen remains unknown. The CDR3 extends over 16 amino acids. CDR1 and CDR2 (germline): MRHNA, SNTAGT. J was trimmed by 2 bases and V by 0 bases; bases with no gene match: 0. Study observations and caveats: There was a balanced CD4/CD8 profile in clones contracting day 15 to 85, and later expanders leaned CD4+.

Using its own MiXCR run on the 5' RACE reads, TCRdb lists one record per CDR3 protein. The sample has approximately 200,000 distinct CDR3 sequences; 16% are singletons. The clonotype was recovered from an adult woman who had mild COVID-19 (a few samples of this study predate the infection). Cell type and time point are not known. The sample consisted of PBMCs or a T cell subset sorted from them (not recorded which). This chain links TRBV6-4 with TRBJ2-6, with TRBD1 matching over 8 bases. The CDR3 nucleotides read TGTGCCAGCAGTGACTCGACAGGGGCTGGGGCCAACGTCCTGACTTTC. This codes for CASSDSTGAGANVLTF.